These T cell receptor beta chains were read from a single sample in a study of PD-L1 blockade in urothelial cancer. Libraries were prepared by immunoSEQ multiplex PCR; TCRdb keeps only in-frame clonotypes and omits some of them. The table has about 43,000 clones, around 81% seen once; the top ten hold around 16%. The material was PBMCs, obtained around atezolizumab (anti-PD-L1) treatment. These receptors all stem from a man between 60 and 70 years old with urothelial cancer. CDR3s include the opening cysteine and the closing phenylalanine or tryptophan. A D gene is named only where the DNA matches it firmly. Expanded clones are given a class, and other clones once, few, many or no size at all.

>TRBJ2-1|TRBV30|TRBD2|-
CAWSVGLAGISEQFF
TGTGCCTGGAGTGTGGGACTAGCGGGAATCTCTGAGCAGTTCTTC
>TRBJ2-7|TRBV15|-|-
CATSSRRSRTYEQYF
TGTGCCACCAGCAGCAGGAGGTCGAGGACCTACGAGCAGTACTTC
>TRBJ2-2|TRBV10-2|TRBD1|-
CASSRDSGELFF
TGCGCCAGCAGCCGGGACAGCGGGGAGCTGTTTTTT
>TRBJ2-1|TRBV11-3|TRBD2|-
CASSLESAGGSYNEQFF
TGTGCCAGCAGCTTAGAGTCGGCGGGAGGAAGCTACAATGAGCAGTTCTTC
>TRBJ2-3|TRBV5-1|-|-
CASSSPGADTQYF
TGCGCCAGCAGCTCACCAGGGGCAGATACGCAGTATTTT
>TRBJ1-1|TRBV29-1|TRBD1|-
CSVVPPQGAAFAFF
TGCAGCGTTGTCCCCCCCCAGGGGGCGGCATTCGCTTTCTTT
>TRBJ2-7|TRBV18|TRBD2|-
CASSSESGRGYEQYF
TGTGCCAGCTCGTCTGAGAGCGGGAGGGGCTACGAGCAGTACTTC
>TRBJ2-2|TRBV27|TRBD2|once
CASSPLAGASGELFF
TGTGCCAGCAGTCCTTTAGCGGGGGCCTCCGGGGAGCTGTTTTTT
>TRBJ2-2|TRBV30|TRBD2|few
CAWVPGSSGSNTGELFF
TGTGCCTGGGTTCCGGGGTCTAGCGGGTCGAACACCGGGGAGCTGTTTTTT
>TRBJ2-2|TRBV10-3|-|-
CAINERASLDTGELFF
TGTGCCATCAACGAGAGGGCTAGCTTGGACACCGGGGAGCTGTTTTTT
>TRBJ1-5|TRBV2|TRBD1|-
CASSQRTGLNQPQHF
TGTGCCAGCAGCCAAAGGACAGGGTTGAATCAGCCCCAGCATTTT
>TRBJ2-3|TRBV18|TRBD1|-
CASSPKRVGQSTDTQYF
TGTGCCAGCTCACCGAAACGGGTGGGACAGAGCACAGATACGCAGTATTTT
>TRBJ2-3|TRBV5-4|TRBD2|few
CASSLSSGASTDTQYF
TGTGCCAGCAGCTTGTCTAGCGGTGCTAGCACAGATACGCAGTATTTT
>TRBJ1-4|TRBV2|-|few
CASRGPGLEKLFF
TGTGCCAGCAGGGGGCCAGGGCTCGAAAAACTGTTTTTT
>TRBJ2-1|TRBV18|TRBD2|-
CASSASGERNEQFF
TGTGCCAGCTCCGCTAGCGGAGAACGAAATGAGCAGTTCTTC
>TRBJ2-2|TRBV15|TRBD1|-
CATSSFLMTRDRERAGELFF
TGTGCCACCAGCAGTTTCCTAATGACCCGGGACAGGGAAAGAGCCGGGGAGCTGTTTTTT
>TRBJ2-3|TRBV5-1|TRBD2|-
CASSPLAGGSGNTQYF
TGCGCCAGCAGCCCCCTAGCGGGAGGGTCGGGGAATACGCAGTATTTT
>TRBJ2-7|TRBV5-5|-|once
CASSLGAIPGYEQYF
TGTGCCAGCAGCTTGGGCGCTATCCCAGGCTACGAGCAGTACTTC
>TRBJ2-1|TRBV27|TRBD2|-
CASRTPSGMYNEQFF
TGTGCCAGCAGGACGCCTAGCGGGATGTACAATGAGCAGTTCTTC
>TRBJ1-6|TRBV5-5|TRBD1|-
CASSLLSGTVTFNSPLHF
TGTGCCAGCAGCTTGCTGTCTGGGACAGTGACTTTTAATTCACCCCTCCACTTT
>TRBJ2-5|TRBV29-1|-|many
CSQGNTETQYF
TGCAGCCAGGGGAACACGGAGACCCAGTACTTC
>TRBJ2-5|TRBV28|TRBD2|-
CASSIRTSWQETQYF
TGTGCCAGCAGTATCCGGACTAGCTGGCAAGAGACCCAGTACTTC
>TRBJ1-1|TRBV5-8|-|-
CASSFTLLLNTEAFF
TGTGCCAGCAGCTTTACCCTACTTCTAAACACTGAAGCTTTCTTT
>TRBJ2-3|TRBV5-5|-|-
CASSPGLFGADTQYF
TGTGCCAGCAGCCCCGGACTCTTTGGGGCAGATACGCAGTATTTT
>TRBJ2-7|TRBV18|TRBD1|-
CASSPPTGGGYEQYF
TGTGCCAGCTCACCACCGACAGGGGGCGGCTACGAGCAGTACTTC
>TRBJ2-4|TRBV2|TRBD1|-
CASSEARDSLDIQYF
TGTGCCAGCAGTGAAGCGAGGGACAGCCTGGACATTCAGTACTTC
>TRBJ2-2|TRBV6-5|-|few
CASSPRQGSTGELFF
TGTGCCAGCAGTCCCCGGCAGGGAAGCACCGGGGAGCTGTTTTTT
>TRBJ1-5|TRBV23-1|TRBD1|-
CASVGTGDYQPQHF
TGCGCCAGCGTCGGGACAGGTGATTATCAGCCCCAGCATTTT
>TRBJ2-5|TRBV2|-|-
CASSVWRRETQYF
TGTGCCAGCAGTGTATGGAGGCGGGAGACCCAGTACTTC
>TRBJ1-6|TRBV19|TRBD1|once
CASTLQGWNSPLHF
TGTGCCAGTACCTTACAGGGGTGGAATTCACCCCTCCACTTT
>TRBJ2-3|TRBV15|TRBD2|-
CATSFQAGGTDTQYF
TGTGCCACCAGCTTCCAAGCGGGAGGGACAGATACGCAGTATTTT
>TRBJ2-7|TRBV13|TRBD2|few
CASSRTSGTSSYEQYF
TGTGCCAGCAGCAGAACCAGCGGGACCAGCTCCTACGAGCAGTACTTC
>TRBJ1-2|TRBV29-1|-|-
CSVTSGAHGYTF
TGCAGCGTGACATCAGGGGCGCATGGCTACACCTTC
>TRBJ1-4|TRBV2|TRBD1|-
CASTLDRAGEKLFF
TGTGCCAGCACCTTGGACAGGGCAGGGGAAAAACTGTTTTTT
>TRBJ1-4|TRBV30|-|-
CAWVGSVGEKLFF
TGTGCCTGGGTGGGGAGTGTAGGTGAAAAACTGTTTTTT
>TRBJ2-2|TRBV15|-|-
CATSSYTGELFF
TGTGCCACCAGCTCTTACACCGGGGAGCTGTTTTTT
>TRBJ2-7|TRBV6-7|-|-
CANSYSEAYEQYF
TGTGCCAACAGTTACTCGGAGGCCTACGAGCAGTACTTC
>TRBJ2-7|TRBV11-2|-|few
CASSPIARGGDYEQYF
TGTGCCAGCAGCCCCATCGCTAGGGGGGGCGACTACGAGCAGTACTTC
>TRBJ2-2|TRBV7-2|TRBD2|-
CASSLAGTSGSPGELFF
TGTGCCAGCAGCTTAGCGGGGACTAGCGGGAGTCCCGGGGAGCTGTTTTTT
>TRBJ1-2|TRBV5-1|TRBD1|-
CASRTGDSYGYTF
TGCGCCAGTCGGACAGGGGATTCCTATGGCTACACCTTC
>TRBJ2-5|TRBV7-2|TRBD1|-
CASSWGQGETQYF
TGTGCCAGCAGCTGGGGACAGGGAGAGACCCAGTACTTC
>TRBJ1-2|TRBV18|TRBD1|-
CASSPGDRVYGYTF
TGTGCCAGCTCACCGGGGGACAGGGTCTATGGCTACACCTTC
>TRBJ2-1|TRBV11-2|TRBD2|-
CASSFGLAGRDEQFF
TGTGCCAGCAGCTTCGGACTAGCGGGACGGGATGAGCAGTTCTTC
>TRBJ2-1|TRBV11-3|-|-
CASSLGPGKFNEQFF
TGTGCCAGCAGCTTAGGCCCGGGGAAATTCAATGAGCAGTTCTTC
>TRBJ2-7|TRBV11-3|TRBD1|-
CASSGGQGGREQYF
TGTGCCAGCAGCGGGGGACAGGGGGGCCGCGAGCAGTACTTC
>TRBJ2-1|TRBV12-5|-|few
CASGPLGGLSNEQFF
TGTGCTAGTGGGCCGCTGGGCGGGTTAAGTAATGAGCAGTTCTTC
>TRBJ2-7|TRBV28|-|-
CASEEVGAEQYF
TGTGCCTCCGAAGAGGTCGGCGCCGAGCAGTACTTC
>TRBJ2-7|TRBV5-1|-|once
CASSHQTGSTYEQYF
TGCGCCAGCAGCCACCAGACAGGTTCAACCTACGAGCAGTACTTC
>TRBJ2-7|TRBV11-2|-|medium-sized
CASSLQGYEQYF
TGTGCCAGCAGTCTACAGGGTTACGAGCAGTACTTC
>TRBJ2-5|TRBV7-2|-|-
CASSRGDQETQYF
TGTGCCAGCAGCCGCGGAGATCAAGAGACCCAGTACTTC
>TRBJ2-3|TRBV15|-|-
CATLSPGADTQYF
TGTGCCACCCTTTCCCCAGGGGCAGATACGCAGTATTTT
>TRBJ1-1|TRBV5-4|-|-
CASSLANRANTEAFF
TGTGCCAGCAGCTTGGCCAACAGGGCGAACACTGAAGCTTTCTTT
>TRBJ2-7|TRBV18|-|once
CASSQNRAISYEQYF
TGTGCCAGCTCACAGAACAGGGCGATCTCCTACGAGCAGTACTTC
>TRBJ2-3|TRBV11-2|TRBD2|-
CASSLVGGRGGDTQYF
TGTGCCAGCAGCTTAGTCGGCGGGCGGGGGGGAGATACGCAGTATTTT